A selection of T cell receptor beta chains follows, all from one sample in a study of T cells in Graves' hyperthyroidism and ophthalmopathy. MiXCR, applied by TCRdb to the multiplex PCR reads, yields one record per CDR3 protein. The sample contains approximately 690,000 distinct CDR3 sequences, about 15% of which appear only once. Source material: blood. All receptors derive from a woman between 45 and 65 years old with Graves' ophthalmopathy. CDR3s include the opening cysteine and the closing phenylalanine or tryptophan. The D gene is left open where the match is weak. Size is stated for part of the rows, as once, few or many counts, or as a class when the clone is expanded.

16	TRBV7-9	.	TRBJ2-7	many	CASSLVHGGASYEQYF	TGTGCCAGCAGCTTAGTCCATGGGGGTGCATCCTACGAGCAGTACTTC
21	TRBV20-1	.	TRBJ2-1	many	CSAREIPSSQGKQGQNNEQFF	TGCAGTGCTAGAGAAATTCCTTCTAGTCAGGGCAAACAAGGGCAAAACAATGAGCAGTTCTTC
16	TRBV9	.	TRBJ2-6	few	CASSFSGVGRANVLTF	TGTGCCAGCAGCTTTAGCGGCGTTGGTAGGGCCAACGTCCTGACTTTC
13	TRBV2	.	TRBJ2-1	many	CASGEISYNEQFF	TGTGCCAGCGGGGAGATATCCTACAATGAGCAGTTCTTC
18	TRBV12-3/TRBV12-4	TRBD2	TRBJ2-1	many	CASSLPKDGLAVWFEQFF	TGTGCCAGCAGTTTACCCAAGGATGGGCTAGCGGTTTGGTTTGAGCAGTTCTTC
16	TRBV2	.	TRBJ2-2	few	CASRLRVQAGAGELFF	TGTGCCAGCAGGTTAAGGGTCCAGGCAGGGGCCGGGGAGCTGTTTTTT
16	TRBV9	.	TRBJ1-4	many	CASSAQRQATNEKLFF	TGTGCCAGCAGCGCACAAAGACAAGCAACTAATGAAAAACTGTTTTTT
14	TRBV7-8	.	TRBJ1-5	.	CASSLTTNNQPQHF	TGTGCCAGCAGCTTAACGACAAATAATCAGCCCCAGCATTTT
16	TRBV5-1	TRBD2	TRBJ2-1	many	CASSFGGRAGYNEQFF	TGCGCCAGCAGTTTCGGCGGGAGGGCCGGGTACAATGAGCAGTTCTTC
14	TRBV28	TRBD1	TRBJ2-3	few	CASTPTGGQDTQYF	TGTGCCAGCACCCCGACAGGGGGCCAAGATACGCAGTATTTT
13	TRBV11-2	.	TRBJ2-7	many	CASSFGWSYEQYF	TGTGCCAGCAGCTTCGGCTGGAGCTACGAGCAGTACTTC
15	TRBV12-3/TRBV12-4	TRBD1	TRBJ2-1	few	CASSLPGTGSGEQFF	TGTGCCAGCAGTTTACCCGGGACAGGGTCGGGTGAGCAGTTCTTC
14	TRBV7-6	TRBD2	TRBJ2-1	many	CATKTAGGPNEQFF	TGTGCCACCAAAACAGCGGGAGGGCCCAATGAGCAGTTCTTC
14	TRBV7-9	.	TRBJ1-1	many	CASSVGPSNTEAFF	TGTGCCAGCAGCGTAGGACCGTCGAACACTGAAGCTTTCTTT
15	TRBV13	.	TRBJ2-7	many	CASSLADTGYDEQYF	TGTGCCAGCAGCTTAGCGGACACAGGGTACGACGAGCAGTACTTC
18	TRBV6-2/TRBV6-3	TRBD1	TRBJ2-7	.	CASSSHGPGQDWEGEQYF	TGTGCCAGCAGTTCACACGGACCGGGACAGGATTGGGAAGGCGAGCAGTACTTC
14	TRBV3-1	.	TRBJ1-1	many	CASSLRRWDTEAFF	TGTGCCAGCAGCCTCCGCCGTTGGGACACTGAAGCTTTCTTT
17	TRBV3-1	.	TRBJ2-1	few	CASSPQGGGAVYNEQFF	TGTGCCAGCAGCCCACAGGGAGGGGGAGCGGTCTACAATGAGCAGTTCTTC
11	TRBV29-1	TRBD1	TRBJ1-2	many	CSVTGGYGYTF	TGCAGCGTCACAGGGGGCTATGGCTACACCTTC
14	TRBV18	.	TRBJ2-7	many	CASSPGDHSYEQYF	TGTGCCAGCTCACCAGGGGACCACTCCTACGAGCAGTACTTC
16	TRBV20-1	TRBD2	TRBJ2-3	many	CSANSKTSGRADTQYF	TGCAGTGCTAACTCGAAGACTAGCGGGAGGGCAGATACGCAGTATTTT
15	TRBV6-5	TRBD2	TRBJ2-1	.	CASSYGLAKYNEQFF	TGTGCCAGCAGTTATGGACTAGCAAAATACAATGAGCAGTTCTTC
13	TRBV20-1	TRBD1	TRBJ1-2	many	CSARDSRGYGYTF	TGCAGTGCTAGAGATTCCAGGGGGTATGGCTACACCTTC
13	TRBV11-2	.	TRBJ2-2	many	CASDQANTGELFF	TGTGCCAGCGACCAGGCGAACACCGGGGAGCTGTTTTTT
17	TRBV27	TRBD1	TRBJ1-1	many	CASSFRTGEMTYTEAFF	TGTGCCAGCAGTTTCCGGACAGGGGAGATGACGTACACTGAAGCTTTCTTT
14	TRBV7-2	TRBD2	TRBJ2-7	many	CASSGWTSGDEQYF	TGTGCCAGCAGCGGGTGGACTAGCGGGGACGAGCAGTACTTC
16	TRBV20-1	TRBD2	TRBJ2-7	.	CSARTLAGVFSHEQYF	TGCAGTGCTAGAACCCTAGCGGGAGTATTTAGCCACGAGCAGTACTTC